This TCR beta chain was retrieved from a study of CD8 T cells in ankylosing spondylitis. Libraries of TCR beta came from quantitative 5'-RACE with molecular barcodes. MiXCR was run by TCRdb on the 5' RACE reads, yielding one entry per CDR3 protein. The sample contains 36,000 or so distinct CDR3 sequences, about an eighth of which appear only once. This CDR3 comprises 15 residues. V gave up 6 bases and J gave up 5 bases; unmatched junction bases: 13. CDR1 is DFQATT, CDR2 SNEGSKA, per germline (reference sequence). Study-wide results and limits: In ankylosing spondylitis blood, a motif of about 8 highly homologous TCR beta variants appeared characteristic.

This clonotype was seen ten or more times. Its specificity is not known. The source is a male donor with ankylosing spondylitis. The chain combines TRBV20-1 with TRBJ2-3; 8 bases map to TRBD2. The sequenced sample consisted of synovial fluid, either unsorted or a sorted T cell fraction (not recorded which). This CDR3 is CSAYRGGRELDTQYF. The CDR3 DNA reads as TGCAGTGCATACCGGGGGGGCCGAGAATTAGATACGCAGTATTTT.